The 6 T cell receptor beta chains in this list originate from one sample, sequenced in a study of T cells after somatic rescue of genetic block. This table comes from immunoSEQ multiplex PCR, and its TCRdb copy is limited to in-frame clones, with some not included. The sample shows about 88,000 clones, around 89% of them seen only once. The sample was peripheral blood mononuclear cells (PBMCs). These receptors were obtained from a woman aged 18-35 years.

The chain links TRBV27 to TRBJ1-2; no definite D call. From germline, CDR1 is MNHEY and CDR2 SMNVEV (reference sequence). The V gene lost 6 bases and the J gene lost 1 base, with 6 bases spanning the gap. This CDR3 is 12 amino acids long. This chain's CDR3 is CASRNYNYGYTF. CDR3 nucleotide sequence: TGTGCCAGCAGGAACTATAACTATGGCTACACCTTC.

The rearrangement links TRBV7-8 to TRBJ2-1; 9 bases match TRBD2. CDR3 length equals 20 residues. The trim removed 5 bases at V and 9 bases at J, leaving 26 bases unmatched. CDR1 SGHVS and CDR2 FQNEAQ come from the germline V gene. As DNA, the CDR3 is TGTGCCAGCAGCCCACCGGGGGTAGCGGGAGTCGGTGGGGCGGTCGGTGAGCAGTTCTTC. Amino acids: CASSPPGVAGVGGAVGEQFF.

This chain links TRBV2 with TRBJ2-7; D is uncertain. The length of the CDR3 is 12 residues. The germline CDR1 and CDR2 sequences are SNHLY and FYNNEI. Trimming shortened V by 6 bases and J by 2 bases, and 8 bases separated the two germline ends. The CDR3 sequence is CASSNSAYEQYF. The CDR3 DNA follows: TGTGCCAGCAGCAACAGCGCCTACGAGCAGTACTTC.

The rearrangement links TRBV7-6 to TRBJ2-3, with D possibly being TRBD2 (5 bases). V lost 6 bases and J 0 bases, leaving 16 bases between the germline ends. Per germline, CDR1 SGHVS and CDR2 FNYEAQ. This CDR3 contains 16 residues. This CDR3 is CASSPLGGLSTDTQYF. CDR3 nucleotide sequence: TGTGCCAGCAGTCCCCTAGGCGGACTTAGCACAGATACGCAGTATTTT.

J is TRBJ1-1 and V is TRBV6-5; TRBD1 is a possible D gene (6 bases). The CDR3 sequence is 14 residues long. The V gene lost 2 bases and the J gene lost 8 bases, with 15 bases spanning the gap. The germline CDR1 and CDR2 sequences are MNHEY and SVGAGI. Written as DNA, the CDR3 is TGTGCCAGCAGTTACGCTAGGGGGTTGGTCGAAGCTTTCTTT. Translation: CASSYARGLVEAFF.

V gene TRBV5-8 combines with J gene TRBJ2-7, with D perhaps TRBD1 (5 bases). The ends were cut back, 3 bases at V and 2 bases at J, with 24 bases in the middle. The CDR3 has 18 residues. Germline assignment: CDR1 SGHTS and CDR2 YDEGEE. This chain's CDR3 is CASSYLTTTGIRAYEQYF. The CDR3 DNA sequence: TGTGCCAGCAGCTACCTAACGACAACAGGAATCCGAGCCTACGAGCAGTACTTC.